The next 7 T cell receptor beta chains were all read from a single sample in a study of PD-1 blockade in classical Hodgkin lymphoma (dated by TCRdb to 2020 to 2022). Libraries came from the immunoSEQ multiplex PCR assay. TCRdb limited this immuneACCESS table to in-frame rearrangements with V and J called. A share of clones is missing; checked studies link under half to unresolved V genes, and the rest is unexplained. Across this sample there are approximately 34,000 clones, with around four fifths seen only once. Of the sample, 32% is held by the ten largest clones. The intended sense of this specimen's time point label: cycle 1 day 1 (C1D1), immediately before nivolumab initiation. All trial patients had relapsed after autologous stem cell transplantation, with cohorts A, B and C differing in prior brentuximab vedotin exposure. The sample in question was peripheral blood mononuclear cells (PBMCs), obtained at baseline. The receptors come from a human donor with classical Hodgkin lymphoma.

The chain is built from TRBV7-9 and TRBJ2-3; TRBD2 aligns across 12 bases. V was clipped by 5 bases and J by 5 bases; unmatched bases: 8. In germline, CDR1 is SEHNR, CDR2 FQNEAQ (reference sequence). This CDR3 contains 16 residues. CDR3 DNA: TGTGCCAGCAGCCCCTGGACTAGCGGGGCGAAAGATACGCAGTATTTT. Its translation: CASSPWTSGAKDTQYF.

In the case of this clone: At the DNA level, this CDR3 is encoded by other sequences in the same sample as well. The V gene is TRBV2, the J gene TRBJ1-6; D remains unclear. V lost 2 bases and J 7 bases, leaving 6 bases between the germline ends. Per the germline V gene, CDR1 is SNHLY and CDR2 is FYNNEI. This CDR3 is built from 13 residues. The chain's CDR3 is CASSESRNSPLHF. CDR3 sequence (DNA): TGTGCCAGCAGTGAAAGCAGGAATTCACCCCTCCACTTT.

The genes are TRBV10-3 and TRBJ2-3; D may be TRBD1 (6 bases). V lost 9 bases and J lost 2, with 15 bases in between. Germline CDR1 reads ENHRY; CDR2 reads SYGVKD. The length of the CDR3 is 14 residues. As DNA, the CDR3 is TGTGCCATGGGGGCCGGGCAAATCACAGATACGCAGTATTTT. It specifies CAMGAGQITDTQYF.

This clone was observed a handful of times. CDR3 sequence reads: CASSLSGANVLTF. In DNA, the CDR3 is TGTGCCAGCAGCTTATCTGGGGCCAACGTCCTGACTTTC. J is TRBJ2-6 and V is TRBV5-4; D is unresolved. This CDR3 contains 13 residues. Germline CDR1 and CDR2: SGHNT and YYREEE (reference sequence). V lost 2 bases and J lost 1, with 1 base in between. The entire variable domain, with the rest obtained from reference TRBV5-4 and TRBJ2-6, is as follows: ETGVTQSPTHLIKTRGQQVTLRCSSQSGHNTVSWYQQALGQGPQFIFQYYREEENGRGNFPPRFSGLQFPNYSSELNVNALELDDSALYLCASSLSGANVLTFGAGSRLTVL.

The V call is TRBV7-2, the J call TRBJ1-5; a possible D gene is TRBD1 (5 bases). Trimming shortened V by 5 bases and J by 7 bases, and 15 bases separated the two germline ends. The CDR3 is 14 residues long. Germline V CDR1 and CDR2: SGHTA, FQGNSA. CDR3 nucleotide sequence: TGTGCCAGCAGCCCCCCGAATGGGGGACAGCCCCAGCATTTT. Translated, it gives CASSPPNGGQPQHF.

This clone was seen a single time. The chain couples TRBV7-2 to TRBJ2-5; TRBD2 matches at 9 bases. Germline V gene data show CDR1 as SGHTA and CDR2 as FQGNSA. This CDR3 contains 15 residues. Trimming took 3 bases from V and 2 from J; bases not matched to a gene: 4. The DNA for the CDR3 is TGTGCCAGCAGCTTGCTAGCGGGGCAACAAGAGACCCAGTACTTC. Translated, it gives CASSLLAGQQETQYF. Full variable domain (missing parts from reference TRBV7-2 and TRBJ2-5): GAGVSQSPSNKVTEKGKDVELRCDPISGHTALYWYRQSLGQGLEFLIYFQGNSAPDKSGLPSDRFSAERTGGSVSTLTIQRTQQEDSAVYLCASSLLAGQQETQYFGPGTRLLVL.

This clone has a single count. The sample holds other DNA sequences that translate to the same CDR3. The CDR3 reads CASSVGGSGANVLTF. The CDR3 bases are TGTGCCAGCAGCGTAGGGGGGTCTGGGGCCAACGTCCTGACTTTC. The genes are TRBV9 and TRBJ2-6; D possibly matches TRBD1 or TRBD2 (5 bases each). V lost 0 bases and J lost 1, with 5 bases in between. There are 15 residues in the CDR3. CDR1 is SGDLS and CDR2 is YYNGEE in the germline V gene.